The 14 T cell receptor beta chains presented below share a single source sample, sequenced in a study of T cells after yellow fever vaccination. TCRdb reanalysed the 5' RACE reads using MiXCR and keeps one entry per CDR3 protein. The sample yields under 600,000 distinct CDR3 sequences, 20% to 25% seen once. The starting material was PBMCs, obtained more than 20 days after the first yellow fever vaccination. The receptors derive from a man aged 18 to 29 who received the YFV17D yellow fever vaccine.

This clonotype was counted only a few times. The V gene is TRBV7-2, the J gene TRBJ2-4; D gene unclear. The CDR3 is made up of 16 amino acids. Germline lookup yields CDR1 SGHTA and CDR2 FQGNSA. Between the trimmed V and J ends, which lost 3 bases and 0 bases, there was a span of 12 bases. CDR3 nucleotides: TGTGCCAGCAGCTTGACCCAGCAGATAGCCAAAAACATTCAGTACTTC. Protein: CASSLTQQIAKNIQYF.

The chain is built from TRBV5-1 and TRBJ1-6; D not resolved. Germline-derived CDR1 and CDR2 are SGHRS and YFSETQ. V was shortened by 0 bases and J by 6 bases, with 10 bases between the two germline ends. The length of the CDR3 is 15 residues. CDR3 DNA: TGCGCCAGCAGCTTGGAGGGAATTACTAATTCACCCCTCCACTTT. It codes for CASSLEGITNSPLHF.

There are a few counts of this clonotype. This chain joins TRBV7-2 and TRBJ2-7; TRBD2 is a possible D gene (6 bases). CDR3 length: 14 residues. Per the germline V gene, CDR1 is SGHTA and CDR2 is FQGNSA. V was pared by 4 bases and J by 7 bases, with 17 bases between. CDR3 loop: CASSSGLVGGEQYF. The CDR3 bases are TGTGCCAGCAGCTCGGGACTGGTAGGCGGAGAGCAGTACTTC.

This clonotype has only a few counts. The rearrangement uses TRBV7-3 and TRBJ2-1, with TRBD1 matching 8 bases. The CDR3 consists of 14 residues. CDR1 is SGHTA, CDR2 FQGTGA, per germline. Losses at the gene ends were 3 bases for V and 4 bases for J; bases not matched to a gene: 2. The CDR3 reads CASSFGTGYNEQFF. The CDR3 coding sequence is TGTGCCAGCAGCTTCGGGACAGGTTACAATGAGCAGTTCTTC.

The V and J genes are TRBV20-1 and TRBJ1-2; 9 bases agree with TRBD1. CDR1 and CDR2 (germline): DFQATT, SNEGSKA (reference sequence). V shed 6 bases, J shed 7 bases, and the junction held 9 bases outside the gene matches. The CDR3 extends over 13 amino acids. The CDR3 region has the DNA TGCAGTGCGCCGGGACAGGGACGGTTTGGCTACACCTTC. Its translation is CSAPGQGRFGYTF.

This clonotype was counted between two and nine times. The genes are TRBV20-1 and TRBJ1-2; 7 nucleotides line up with TRBD1. Trimming removed 6 bases from V and 0 bases from J; junction bases left unmatched: 4. Germline-derived CDR1 and CDR2 are DFQATT and SNEGSKA (reference sequence). The CDR3 has 13 residues. The CDR3 spells CSASGTANYGYTF. In DNA form, the CDR3 reads TGCAGTGCGTCCGGGACAGCTAACTATGGCTACACCTTC.

The CDR3 is CASARYPGASNSPLHF. CDR3 DNA sequence: TGTGCCAGCGCTCGATATCCGGGGGCGTCTAATTCACCCCTCCACTTT. This chain connects TRBV5-5 to TRBJ1-6, with D perhaps matching TRBD1 (6 bases). V was pared by 7 bases and J by 6 bases, with 20 bases between. The CDR3 spans 16 residues. Per the germline V gene, CDR1 is SGHKS and CDR2 is YYEKEE (reference sequence).

In its sample, this clonotype was seen a few times. For the CDR3, the DNA is TGCAGCGCCCCCCATGATTATGGCTACACCTTC. The encoded protein is CSAPHDYGYTF. The chain has TRBV29-1 and TRBJ1-2; no clear D. The germline V gene has CDR1 SQVTM and CDR2 ANQGSEA. CDR3 length equals 11 residues. V gave up 7 bases and J gave up 5 bases, with 11 bases separating them.

The CDR3 bases are TGTGCCAGCAGCCAGGCCTGGGCGCGAGCTTTCTTT. Translation gives CASSQAWARAFF. This sequence joins TRBV5-6 and TRBJ1-1; D remains unclear. V was clipped by 4 bases and J by 10 bases, with 14 bases between them. This CDR3 region has 12 residues. Germline V lookup: CDR1 SGHDT, CDR2 YYEEEE.

This clonotype was seen only a few times. The J gene is TRBJ2-3, the V gene TRBV7-6; 12 bases map to TRBD2. Losses at the gene ends were 5 bases for V and 4 bases for J; bases not matched to a gene: 7. The CDR3 extends over 16 amino acids. Germline V lookup: CDR1 SGHVS, CDR2 FNYEAQ. Written as DNA, the CDR3 is TGTGCCAGCAGCCAGAGGACTAGCGGGGAAGCAGATACGCAGTATTTT. Translating gives CASSQRTSGEADTQYF.

The CDR3 loop reads CASSNTWGQQETQYF. For the CDR3, the DNA is TGTGCCAGCAGCAACACATGGGGACAGCAAGAGACCCAGTACTTC. This sequence joins TRBV5-6 and TRBJ2-5; 7 bases match TRBD1. CDR3 length: 15 amino acids. V was clipped by 4 bases and J by 2 bases; unmatched bases: 8. CDR1 is SGHDT, CDR2 YYEEEE, per germline.

This chain links TRBV5-1 with TRBJ2-7, with D possibly matching TRBD1 (6 bases). Germline V gives CDR1 SGHRS, CDR2 YFSETQ. The CDR3 has 14 amino acids. Trimming took off 2 bases at V and 4 bases at J, with 13 bases between the two ends. The CDR3 DNA sequence: TGCGCCAGCAGCTTAAGCGACAGGAGGTACGAGCAGTACTTC. This translates into CASSLSDRRYEQYF.

The chain couples TRBV6-1 to TRBJ1-6; possibly TRBD1 for D (6 bases). The CDR3 sequence is 14 residues long. Germline CDR1 MNHNS, CDR2 SASEGT. Between the trimmed V and J ends, which lost 5 bases and 7 bases, there was a span of 12 bases. CDR3 residues: CASSTPGQNSPLHF. As DNA, the CDR3 is TGTGCCAGCAGTACCCCGGGACAAAATTCACCCCTCCACTTT.

This clonotype was counted between two and nine times. The chain uses TRBV20-1 and TRBJ2-5; D is perhaps TRBD1 or TRBD2 (5 bases each). Trimming cost V 3 bases and J 0 bases, with 14 bases left between them. Germline V gives CDR1 DFQATT, CDR2 SNEGSKA (reference sequence). The CDR3 runs 15 residues. CDR3 DNA sequence: TGCAGTGCTAGGGCTGGATGGGGGTACCAAGAGACCCAGTACTTC. Translated: CSARAGWGYQETQYF.